The source of this TCR beta chain is a study of T cells expressing NK-cell markers. Study-level findings and limits: The dominant NKG2C+ clonotypes represented about 1.0-8% of CD8+ T cells in several donors.

After re-calling the 5' RACE reads, TCRdb lists one entry per CDR3 protein, DNA absent. This repertoire comprises roughly 170,000 distinct CDR3 sequences; its ten largest clones make up 18%. Remarks on this clonotype: Its matching antigen is unknown.

In germline, CDR1 is SGHTA, CDR2 FQGTGA. CDR3 size: 14 residues. The sequence came from a woman between 18 and 69 years old in good health. Source material: blood T cells: a sorted CD56 or NKG2C T cell subset, CD4+ or CD8+ T cells, or bulk PBMC T cells (not recorded which). The chain has TRBV7-3 and TRBJ2-2. The CDR3 protein is CASSLDVTSGELFF.